One T cell receptor (beta chain) is described in this entry. The sample belongs to a study of blood T cell repertoires in COVID-19. CDR1 and CDR2 from the germline V gene are SGDLS and YYNGEE. The CDR3 covers 15 residues. V was shortened by 0 bases and J by 3 bases, with 12 bases between the two germline ends. Assay used: immunoSEQ multiplex PCR; TCRdb lists only in-frame clones, some missing. The sample records 170,000 or so clones, around 77% being singletons. The receptor's source is a man between 65 and 79 years old with active or convalescent COVID-19. This chain links TRBV9 with TRBJ1-2; D gene ambiguous. Input material: peripheral blood. CDR3 nucleotide sequence: TGTGCCAGCAGCGTAGGGGCGACGCTCGACTATGGCTACACCTTC. This codes for CASSVGATLDYGYTF.